Sequencing of this TCR beta chain was carried out in a study of cytomegalovirus exposure and HLA in healthy donors. Whole-study results and caveats: Rare sequences made up most TCRs, while some public TCRs were found in many donors. TCR clusters originating in the first cohort tended to co-occur in the approximately 120 validation repertoires, according to a later analysis. The study recorded over 150 TCR beta chains that were cytomegalovirus-associated. Diagnosis of cytomegalovirus status made by the classifier reportedly showed high specificity and sensitivity.

The V gene end was trimmed by 3 bases and the J gene end by 2 bases; junction bases not matched to a gene: 7. CDR1 SGHDT and CDR2 YYEEEE come from the germline V gene. The CDR3 sequence is 15 residues long. This table comes from immunoSEQ multiplex PCR, and its TCRdb copy is limited to in-frame clones, with some not included. The table has around 70,000 clones, roughly 94% seen once. With regard to this clone: The antigen remains unidentified.

This chain links TRBV5-6 with TRBJ1-2, with 7 bases identical to TRBD1. This TCR came from a woman aged 18-29 years in good health and CMV-seronegative. Specimen: PBMCs. The CDR3 protein is CASSSWSGGNYGYTF. Written as DNA, the CDR3 is TGTGCCAGCAGCTCCTGGTCAGGGGGGAACTATGGCTACACCTTC.